This T cell receptor (beta chain) was identified in a study of blood T cells in healthy people across ages. Study outcomes and limitations: TCR beta diversity per million T cells fell roughly linearly with age.

A second PCR, run for about 7 to 11 cycles, used a sample-barcoded 5' primer plus a J-beta primer mix. TCRdb called the 5' RACE reads again in MiXCR, with one record for every CDR3 protein. The data contain about 1.8 million distinct CDR3 sequences, roughly 49% of them seen just once; the ten biggest clones take up approximately 2%. About this clonotype: Its specificity is not known.

Material: blood. The source is a woman aged 40 to 50 in good health.

CDR3 sequence: CASSFPGRPDGYTF. For the CDR3, the DNA is TGTGCCAGCAGTTTCCCCGGCAGGCCAGATGGCTACACCTTC. The gene calls are TRBV12-3 or TRBV12-4 and TRBJ1-2; D is uncertain. The CDR3 is 14 residues long. With 3 bases removed from V and 6 bases from J, the gap between germline ends came to 14 bases.